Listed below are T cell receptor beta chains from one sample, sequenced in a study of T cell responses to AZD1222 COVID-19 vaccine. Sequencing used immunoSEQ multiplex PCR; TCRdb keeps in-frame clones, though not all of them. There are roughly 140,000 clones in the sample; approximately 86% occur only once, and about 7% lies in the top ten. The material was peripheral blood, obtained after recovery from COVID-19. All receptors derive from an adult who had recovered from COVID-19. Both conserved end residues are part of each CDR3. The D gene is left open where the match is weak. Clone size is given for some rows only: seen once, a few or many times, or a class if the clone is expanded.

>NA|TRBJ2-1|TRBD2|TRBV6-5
CASRASGRNEQFF
TGTGCCAGCAGGGCTAGCGGGAGGAATGAGCAGTTCTTC
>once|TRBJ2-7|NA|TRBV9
CASSVGGFHEQYF
TGTGCCAGCAGCGTAGGGGGGTTCCACGAGCAGTACTTC
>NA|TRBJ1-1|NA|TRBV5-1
CASSFSTGNTEAFF
TGCGCCAGCAGCTTTTCGACAGGGAACACTGAAGCTTTCTTT
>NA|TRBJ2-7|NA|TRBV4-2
CASSQERGSFYEQYF
TGTGCCAGCAGCCAAGAGAGAGGGAGTTTCTACGAGCAGTACTTC
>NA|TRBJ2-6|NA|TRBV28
CASSFPSSGANVLTF
TGTGCCAGCAGTTTCCCGAGCTCTGGGGCCAACGTCCTGACTTTC
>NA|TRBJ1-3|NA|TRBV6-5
CASSYSSARGNTIYF
TGTGCCAGCAGTTACTCGAGTGCCCGGGGAAACACCATATATTTT
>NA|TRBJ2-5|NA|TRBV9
CASTANLYQETQYF
TGTGCCAGCACCGCCAACCTTTACCAAGAGACCCAGTACTTC
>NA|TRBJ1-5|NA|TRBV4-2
CASRDSRRAQHF
TGTGCCAGCAGGGACAGTCGCAGGGCCCAGCATTTT
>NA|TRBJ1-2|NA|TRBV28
CASMEGGYTF
TGTGCCAGCATGGAGGGGGGCTACACCTTC
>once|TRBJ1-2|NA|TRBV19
CASSMTAYGYTF
TGTGCCAGTAGTATGACGGCCTATGGCTACACCTTC
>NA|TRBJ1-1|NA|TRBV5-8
CASSWGGWAEAFF
TGTGCCAGCAGCTGGGGTGGGTGGGCTGAAGCTTTCTTT
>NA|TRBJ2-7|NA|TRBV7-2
CASSLSKATYEQYF
TGTGCCAGCAGCTTAAGTAAGGCGACCTACGAGCAGTACTTC
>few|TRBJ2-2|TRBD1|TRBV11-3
CASSLSGTGPTGELFF
TGTGCCAGCAGCTTAAGCGGGACAGGGCCCACCGGGGAGCTGTTTTTT
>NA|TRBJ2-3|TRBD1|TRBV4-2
CASSQDPGTDTDTQYF
TGTGCCAGCAGCCAAGACCCCGGGACAGACACAGATACGCAGTATTTT
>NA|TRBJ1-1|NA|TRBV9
CASSRQQGRGTEAFF
TGTGCCAGCAGCCGACAGCAGGGAAGAGGAACTGAAGCTTTCTTT
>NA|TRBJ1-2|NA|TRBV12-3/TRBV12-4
CASSSRRAGYTF
TGTGCCAGCAGCTCGAGGAGAGCTGGCTACACCTTC
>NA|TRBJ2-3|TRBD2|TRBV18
CASSATSGSRDTQYF
TGTGCCAGCTCAGCTACTAGCGGGAGTAGAGATACGCAGTATTTT
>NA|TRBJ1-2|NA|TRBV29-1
CSVGHLYGYTF
TGCAGCGTTGGGCACCTCTATGGCTACACCTTC
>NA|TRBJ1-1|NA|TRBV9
CASSVVSMNTEAFF
TGTGCCAGCAGCGTAGTCTCCATGAACACTGAAGCTTTCTTT
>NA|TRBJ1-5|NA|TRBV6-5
CASSFAGAPQHF
TGTGCCAGCAGTTTCGCTGGGGCCCCCCAGCATTTT
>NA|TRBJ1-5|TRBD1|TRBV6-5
CASREGTANQPQHF
TGTGCCAGCAGGGAGGGGACAGCCAATCAGCCCCAGCATTTT
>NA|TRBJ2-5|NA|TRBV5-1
CASSLGGSRETQYF
TGCGCCAGCAGCTTGGGAGGGTCCCGGGAGACCCAGTACTTC
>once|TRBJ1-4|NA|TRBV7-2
CASSFSGGWMGGREKLFF
TGTGCCAGCAGCTTTAGTGGTGGGTGGATGGGGGGAAGAGAAAAACTGTTTTTT
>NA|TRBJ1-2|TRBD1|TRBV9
CASRELTGQGYYGYTF
TGTGCCAGCCGAGAATTAACGGGACAGGGATACTATGGCTACACCTTC
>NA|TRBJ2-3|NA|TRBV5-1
CASSALATSTDTQYF
TGCGCCAGCAGCGCGCTAGCGACTAGCACAGATACGCAGTATTTT
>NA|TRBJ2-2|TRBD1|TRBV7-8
CASSLFTGGPSTGELFF
TGTGCCAGCAGCTTATTCACAGGGGGCCCGAGCACCGGGGAGCTGTTTTTT
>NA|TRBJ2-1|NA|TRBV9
CASSALPTPANAGEQFF
TGTGCCAGCAGCGCCCTCCCCACTCCGGCAAATGCGGGTGAGCAGTTCTTC
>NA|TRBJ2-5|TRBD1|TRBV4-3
CASSPGTGGSGETQYF
TGCGCCAGCAGCCCCGGGACAGGGGGCTCAGGAGAGACCCAGTACTTC
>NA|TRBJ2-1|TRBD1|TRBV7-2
CASSLDRAGGEFF
TGTGCCAGCAGCTTAGATAGGGCAGGGGGCGAATTCTTC
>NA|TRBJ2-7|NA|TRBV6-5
CASSYPGSMREQYF
TGTGCCAGCAGTTACCCAGGGAGTATGAGGGAGCAGTACTTC
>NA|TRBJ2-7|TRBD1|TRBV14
CASSQSQGGEQYF
TGTGCCAGCAGCCAGTCACAGGGGGGCGAGCAGTACTTC
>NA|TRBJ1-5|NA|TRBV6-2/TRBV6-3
CASSTDSNQPQHF
TGTGCCAGCAGTACAGATAGCAATCAGCCCCAGCATTTT
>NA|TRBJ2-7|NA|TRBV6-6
CASSYSPAEQYF
TGTGCCAGCAGTTACTCACCTGCCGAGCAGTACTTC
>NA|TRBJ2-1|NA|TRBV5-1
CASSLVGSTSNEQFF
TGCGCCAGCAGCTTGGTTGGGTCCACGTCCAATGAGCAGTTCTTC
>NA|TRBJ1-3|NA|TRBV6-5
CASSSVFSGNTIYF
TGTGCCAGCAGTTCAGTATTCTCTGGAAACACCATATATTTT
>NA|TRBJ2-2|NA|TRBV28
CASTPGGIGELFF
TGTGCCAGCACCCCGGGTGGAATCGGGGAGCTGTTTTTT
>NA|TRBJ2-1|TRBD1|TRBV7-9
CASSTSRDRTHSYNEQFF
TGTGCCAGCAGCACAAGCCGGGACAGGACCCACTCCTACAATGAGCAGTTCTTC
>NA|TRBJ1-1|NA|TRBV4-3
CASSQKMGTEAFF
TGCGCCAGCAGCCAGAAGATGGGAACTGAAGCTTTCTTT
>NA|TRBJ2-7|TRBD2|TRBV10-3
CAARGGYDEQYF
TGTGCCGCCCGGGGAGGGTACGACGAGCAGTACTTC
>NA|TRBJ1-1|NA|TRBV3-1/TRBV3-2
CARGQEGGAQNTEAFF
TGTGCCAGGGGACAAGAAGGGGGGGCCCAGAACACTGAAGCTTTCTTT
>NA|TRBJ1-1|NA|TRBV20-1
CSASKAGMNTEAFF
TGCAGTGCTAGTAAAGCGGGGATGAACACTGAAGCTTTCTTT
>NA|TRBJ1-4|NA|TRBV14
CASSPTNEKLFF
TGTGCCAGCAGCCCAACTAATGAAAAACTGTTTTTT
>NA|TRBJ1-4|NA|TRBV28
CASSEDEPREKLFF
TGTGCCAGCAGTGAGGACGAACCGCGCGAAAAACTGTTTTTT
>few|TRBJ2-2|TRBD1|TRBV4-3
CASSRTGQTNTGELFF
TGCGCCAGCAGCCGAACGGGACAGACGAACACCGGGGAGCTGTTTTTT
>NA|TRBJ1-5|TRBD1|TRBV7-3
CASSSGTVSNQPQHF
TGTGCCAGCAGCTCTGGGACAGTTAGCAATCAGCCCCAGCATTTT
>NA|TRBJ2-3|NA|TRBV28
CASSPTPIPDTQYF
TGTGCCAGCAGCCCTACCCCCATTCCAGATACGCAGTATTTT
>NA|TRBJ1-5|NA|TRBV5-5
CASSVVAFSNQPQHF
TGTGCCAGCAGCGTGGTTGCCTTTAGCAATCAGCCCCAGCATTTT
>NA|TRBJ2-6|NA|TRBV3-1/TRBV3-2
CASSPGTGAGGANVLTF
TGTGCCAGCAGCCCGGGGACGGGGGCCGGGGGGGCCAACGTCCTGACTTTC
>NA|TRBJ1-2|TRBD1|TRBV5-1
CASSLGQGARANYGYTF
TGCGCCAGCAGCTTGGGACAGGGGGCCCGAGCTAATTATGGCTACACCTTC
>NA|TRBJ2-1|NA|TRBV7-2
CASSLGLAYNEQFF
TGTGCCAGCAGCTTAGGGCTAGCATACAATGAGCAGTTCTTC